Shown below are 11 T cell receptor beta chains from a single sample sequenced in a study of T cell repertoires in cytomegalovirus infection. Antigens for these TCRs are unknown. TCRdb ran MiXCR on the reads and lists one entry per CDR3 protein. The data show fewer than 950,000 distinct CDR3 sequences, over 25% seen once. Sequenced here: cultured CD8+ T cells from PBMCs, sampled from culture after CMV antigen stimulation. The receptors were gathered from a human donor in good health (CMV status not recorded). Some clones in this sample may be carry-over from other donors' samples.

In DNA, the CDR3 is TGTGCCAGCACCGGACTAGCGGGGGAGAGTGAGCAGTTCTTC. This sequence encodes CASTGLAGESEQFF. The rearrangement uses TRBV6-2 or TRBV6-3 and TRBJ2-1; 13 positions match TRBD2. CDR1 and CDR2 from the germline V gene are MNHEY and SVGEGT. The V gene end was trimmed by 7 bases and the J gene end by 9 bases; junction bases not matched to a gene: 6. The CDR3 has 14 amino acids.

This clonotype was counted between two and nine times. The chain combines TRBV20-1 with TRBJ1-2; 7 bases map to TRBD1. The germline V gene encodes CDR1 DFQATT and CDR2 SNEGSKA (reference sequence). Trimming cost V 0 bases and J 1 base; bases outside gene matches: 8. CDR3 length equals 16 residues. CDR3 sequence reads: CSARDPTGTDNYGYTF. The CDR3 DNA reads as TGCAGTGCTAGAGATCCCACCGGGACAGATAACTATGGCTACACCTTC.

V usage is TRBV28 and J usage is TRBJ1-5; no clear D gene. This CDR3 contains 16 residues. Trimming took off 0 bases at V and 0 bases at J, with 9 bases between the two ends. Per germline, CDR1 MDHEN and CDR2 SYDVKM. The CDR3 reads CASSLWGQDSNQPQHF. In nucleotides, the CDR3 is TGTGCCAGCAGTTTATGGGGCCAGGATAGCAATCAGCCCCAGCATTTT. Drawing the rest from reference TRBV28 and TRBJ1-5, the complete variable domain is DVKVTQSSRYLVKRTGEKVFLECVQDMDHENMFWYRQDPGLGLRLIYFSYDVKMKEKGDIPEGYSVSREKKERFSLILESASTNQTSMYLCASSLWGQDSNQPQHFGDGTRLSIL.

The J gene is TRBJ2-1, the V gene TRBV5-5; D is perhaps TRBD1 (6 bases). V lost 4 bases, J lost 0 bases, and 11 bases lay in between. Germline V CDR1 and CDR2: SGHKS, YYEKEE (reference sequence). This CDR3 contains 15 residues. The CDR3 sequence: CASSAGQSSYNEQFF. Here the CDR3 DNA reads TGTGCCAGCAGCGCCGGACAGAGCTCCTACAATGAGCAGTTCTTC.

V gene TRBV7-9 combines with J gene TRBJ2-1, with D maybe TRBD2 (7 bases). Trimming took off 7 bases at V and 9 bases at J, with 22 bases between the two ends. The germline CDR1 and CDR2 sequences are SEHNR and FQNEAQ (reference sequence). The CDR3 has 15 amino acids. CDR3: CASTLGGGPTSEQFF. The CDR3 bases are TGTGCCAGCACTTTAGGGGGGGGGCCTACAAGTGAGCAGTTCTTC.

The CDR3 sequence: CASSLPQNTGELFF. DNA of the CDR3: TGTGCCAGCAGCTTACCTCAGAATACCGGGGAGCTGTTTTTT. The chain carries TRBV7-9 and TRBJ2-2; unclear D gene. Trimming removed 2 bases at V and 5 bases at J, with 9 bases between. This CDR3 region has 14 residues. CDR1 is SEHNR and CDR2 is FQNEAQ in the germline V gene (reference sequence).

Note on this clonotype: This may be a read error: a much more frequent sequence differs by one nucleotide. The rearrangement links TRBV4-1 to TRBJ1-2, with D hard to call. This CDR3 is 15 amino acids long. The ends were cut back, 1 base at V and 6 bases at J, with 15 bases in the middle. Germline values: CDR1 MGHRA, CDR2 YSYEKL. The CDR3 is CASSQGAGSGNGYTF. The DNA for the CDR3 is TGCGCCAGCAGCCAAGGTGCGGGATCCGGTAATGGCTACACCTTC.

J is TRBJ1-5 and V is TRBV2; 8 bases align to TRBD1. From germline, CDR1 is SNHLY and CDR2 FYNNEI. The V gene end was trimmed by 6 bases and the J gene end by 3 bases; junction bases not matched to a gene: 16. The CDR3 has 18 residues. CDR3 coding DNA: TGTGCCAGCAGCACGGTAATTGGACAGGGCAGCATCAATCAGCCCCAGCATTTT. It specifies CASSTVIGQGSINQPQHF.

The genes are TRBV5-8 and TRBJ2-1, with D maybe TRBD2 (5 bases). The V gene lost 4 bases and the J gene lost 3 bases, with 14 bases spanning the gap. The length of the CDR3 is 15 residues. Looked up from germline, CDR1 is SGHTS and CDR2 is YDEGEE. As DNA, the CDR3 is TGTGCCAGCAGCGGAGGCTGGACCGACTACAATGAGCAGTTCTTC. Amino acid sequence: CASSGGWTDYNEQFF.

V gene TRBV12-3 or TRBV12-4 combines with J gene TRBJ1-2; TRBD1 matches 9 bases. V dropped 4 bases and J dropped 6; count of bases not matched to a gene: 6. The length of the CDR3 is 14 residues. CDR3 nucleotide sequence: TGTGCCAGCAGTTGGGCCGGGACAGGGAATGGCTACACCTTC. This translates into CASSWAGTGNGYTF.

CDR3 residues: CASSLRGDAPGKYF. CDR3 coding DNA: TGTGCCAGCAGCTTAAGGGGCGACGCTCCTGGAAAGTACTTC. The chain joins TRBV7-3 to TRBJ2-5, with a tentative D call TRBD1 (5 bases). Deletions cut 1 base from V and 12 bases from J, with 18 bases between. The CDR3 has 14 amino acids. Germline CDR1 is SGHTA and CDR2 is FQGTGA.